This T cell receptor (beta chain) was identified in a study of blood T cells in healthy people across ages. Combining a sample-barcoded 5' primer with a J-beta primer mix, a second PCR ran for about 7 to 11 cycles. Via MiXCR, TCRdb re-called the 5' RACE reads, giving one row per CDR3 protein. The table records about 680,000 distinct CDR3 sequences, 45% to 50% of them present only once. The V and J ends lost 0 bases and 4 bases respectively, with 8 bases between them. Germline V gene sequence: CDR1 SGHKS, CDR2 YYEKEE (reference sequence). This CDR3 spans 14 amino acids. This clonotype appeared a few times.

Sequencing was done on a sample of blood. The origin of this receptor is a woman aged 60-75 years in good health. V usage is TRBV5-5 and J usage is TRBJ2-1, with D uncertain. The CDR3 loop is CASSLVQSYNEQFF. The CDR3 region has the DNA TGTGCCAGCAGCTTGGTCCAGTCGTACAATGAGCAGTTCTTC.